Listed below are T cell receptor beta chains from one sample, sequenced in a study of blood T cells in healthy people across ages. TCRdb processed the 5' RACE reads anew with MiXCR; each CDR3 protein has one entry. The sample lists roughly 1.9 million distinct CDR3 sequences; 39% were seen once. Sequences were obtained from blood. The receptor source for this set is a human donor in good health. CDR3s include the opening cysteine and the closing phenylalanine or tryptophan. Each record gives: D gene, V gene, J gene, clone size, CDR3 DNA, CDR3 protein. The D gene is left open where the match is weak. Expanded clones are given a class, and other clones once, few, many or no size at all.

-	TRBV9	TRBJ1-1	-	TGTGCCAGCAGCGTAGTGGAGGGAGGGTACACTGAAGCTTTCTTT	CASSVVEGGYTEAFF
-	TRBV12-3/TRBV12-4	TRBJ2-1	-	TGTGCCAGCAGTTTACCCCCAGGGTACGATGGGTACAATGAGCAGTTCTTC	CASSLPPGYDGYNEQFF
TRBD2	TRBV7-6	TRBJ2-7	many	TGTGCCAGCAGCTTAGTAGCGGGGGAAACCTACGAGCAGTACTTC	CASSLVAGETYEQYF
-	TRBV5-4	TRBJ2-1	few	TGTGCCAGCAGTTACGACCCGGGGGGCTCTAGCGACAATGAGCAGTTCTTC	CASSYDPGGSSDNEQFF
TRBD1	TRBV7-8	TRBJ2-3	few	TGTGCCAGCAGCTTAGTCCGGGACAGTTTTTTAACAGATACGCAGTATTTT	CASSLVRDSFLTDTQYF
-	TRBV29-1	TRBJ2-5	-	TGCAGCGTCAATCAAGAGACCCAGTACTTC	CSVNQETQYF
-	TRBV7-8	TRBJ2-3	-	TGTGCCAGCAGCCCCCACTCCGGATATTCACAAGTTACGCAGTATTTT	CASSPHSGYSQVTQYF
-	TRBV20-1	TRBJ1-5	-	TGCAGTGCTAGAGATTTGTTGGCTCAAAGTCAGCCCCAGCATTTT	CSARDLLAQSQPQHF
-	TRBV7-3	TRBJ2-5	-	TGTGCCAGCAGCTTATCATTAGGGGGGACCCAGTACTTC	CASSLSLGGTQYF
-	TRBV20-1	TRBJ2-3	few	TGCAGTGCTAGAGTGGCTCTCACAGATACGCAGTATTTT	CSARVALTDTQYF
-	TRBV9	TRBJ1-6	few	TGTGCCAGCAGCGTTGGGGGAGGTACCCTCCACTTT	CASSVGGGTLHF
-	TRBV3-1	TRBJ2-5	-	TGTGCCAGCAGCCCAAGTTTACAAGAGACCCAGTACTTC	CASSPSLQETQYF
-	TRBV4-3	TRBJ2-6	few	TGCGCCAGCAGCCAAGATTGGACCTCCGACGGCTCTGGGGCCAACGTCCTGACTTTC	CASSQDWTSDGSGANVLTF
TRBD1	TRBV7-9	TRBJ2-1	-	TGTGCCAGCAGCCCAACAGGGGGGACAGGGTTCGATGAGCAGTTCTTC	CASSPTGGTGFDEQFF
-	TRBV20-1	TRBJ2-7	few	TGCAGTACGGGGGCCAGCGGTTACGAGCAGTACTTC	CSTGASGYEQYF
-	TRBV2	TRBJ2-1	few	TGTGCCAGCACCCAAGGGGGGGGGCCTTTCAATGAGCAGTTCTTC	CASTQGGGPFNEQFF
TRBD1	TRBV7-8	TRBJ1-2	few	TGTGCCAGCAGCATCAGGGGGGCTGACTATGGCTACACCTTC	CASSIRGADYGYTF
-	TRBV20-1	TRBJ2-7	few	TGCAGTGCTTCCTACGGGCCCCCATCAAACGAGCAGTACTTC	CSASYGPPSNEQYF
TRBD2	TRBV25-1	TRBJ2-3	few	TGTGCCAGCAGTGAATATTACCTAGCGGGGCGCACAGATACGCAGTATTTT	CASSEYYLAGRTDTQYF
-	TRBV4-2	TRBJ2-5	many	TGTGCCAGCAGCCAAGATGAGACACGGGAGACCCAGTACTTC	CASSQDETRETQYF
TRBD1	TRBV5-1	TRBJ2-7	-	TGCGCCAGCAGCGCCGGGACAGGTCTCGTCGAGCAGTACTTC	CASSAGTGLVEQYF
TRBD1	TRBV15	TRBJ1-4	-	TGCGTCACCAGCAGGGAAACTGGGACAGGGGGTGAAAAACTGTTTTTT	CVTSRETGTGGEKLFF
TRBD1	TRBV5-1	TRBJ2-1	-	TGCGCCAGCAGCGCCTTACCCGGGACAGGAGGCTCCTACAATGAGCAGTTCTTC	CASSALPGTGGSYNEQFF
-	TRBV15	TRBJ2-7	many	TGTGCCACCAGTGCAGCAACCCCCCACGAGCAGTACTTC	CATSAATPHEQYF
-	TRBV7-2	TRBJ1-2	-	TGTGCCGGCAGCTTATTCCAGACTAACTATGGCTACACCTTC	CAGSLFQTNYGYTF
-	TRBV9	TRBJ2-3	once	TGTGTCAGCAGCGAGACCTCACAGGGTCAGGAAAGGTGGGATACGCAGTATTTT	CVSSETSQGQERWDTQYF
-	TRBV7-2	TRBJ1-5	-	TGTGCCAGCAGCACGACGGGACACCCTAGCAATCAGCCCCAGCATTTT	CASSTTGHPSNQPQHF
-	TRBV4-2	TRBJ2-7	few	TGTGCCAGCAGCCAAATCTTGGCGGACTACGAGCAGTACTTC	CASSQILADYEQYF
-	TRBV15	TRBJ1-2	few	TGTGCCACCAGCACAGGGCCAAGGGGAAGTGGGGACCTTGGAGCCTACTATGGCTACACCTTC	CATSTGPRGSGDLGAYYGYTF
-	TRBV7-9	TRBJ2-1	-	TGTGCCAGCAGCTCCGGTTCATCCCAGGGGTTCTTC	CASSSGSSQGFF
-	TRBV6-5	TRBJ2-1	-	TGTGCCAGCAGTTACATGGGCTTTGGCGATGAGCAGTTCTTC	CASSYMGFGDEQFF
-	TRBV2	TRBJ1-5	-	TGTGCCTCTAGTTTGAGGCAGCCCCAGCATTTT	CASSLRQPQHF
TRBD1	TRBV10-3	TRBJ1-1	-	TGTGCCATCAGAGGACAGGAGGGGAATGAAGCTTTCTTT	CAIRGQEGNEAFF
-	TRBV7-9	TRBJ2-3	-	TGTGCCAGCAGCCCCTCTGCCATCACAGATACGCAGTATTTT	CASSPSAITDTQYF
TRBD1	TRBV6-1	TRBJ1-6	-	TGTGCCAGCAGTGAGGGACAGGGGGATAATTCACCCCTCCACTTT	CASSEGQGDNSPLHF
-	TRBV7-2	TRBJ1-2	few	TGTGCCACCCGCCTGACGGGGGGCCTTTTTTATGGCTACACCTTC	CATRLTGGLFYGYTF
-	TRBV7-9	TRBJ1-2	few	TGTGCCAGCAGCAGGGTGGGGGTAAACTATGGCTACACCTTC	CASSRVGVNYGYTF
-	TRBV12-3/TRBV12-4	TRBJ1-2	-	TGTGCCAGCAGTTTGAGGGTTGGGAATGGCTACACCTTC	CASSLRVGNGYTF
TRBD2	TRBV7-9	TRBJ2-7	few	TGTGCCAGCAGCTTGGGTTTCGAAGCGGGGGGGCCGTCCGAGCAGTACTTC	CASSLGFEAGGPSEQYF
-	TRBV5-1	TRBJ2-3	few	TGCGCCAGCAGCTTGGAGGTGGTGATGGATACGCAGTATTTT	CASSLEVVMDTQYF
-	TRBV11-2	TRBJ2-1	-	TGTGCCAGCAGCCTCCTAAGGATCAACAATGAGCAGTTCTTC	CASSLLRINNEQFF
TRBD1	TRBV4-3	TRBJ1-6	-	TGCGCCAGCTCCCGGGGGACAGTTAATTCACCCCTCCACTTT	CASSRGTVNSPLHF
-	TRBV7-9	TRBJ2-1	-	TGTGCCAGCAGCACCTACCCCGTGGTCGAAAACAATGAGCAGTTCTTC	CASSTYPVVENNEQFF
-	TRBV7-2	TRBJ2-3	-	TGTGCCAGCAGCTTGGGTCCCTACGGGGGTCCACTCACAGATACGCAGTATTTT	CASSLGPYGGPLTDTQYF
-	TRBV11-1	TRBJ1-2	few	TGTGCCAGCAGCTTGAACTACCGGGACAACAACTATGGCTACACCTTC	CASSLNYRDNNYGYTF
-	TRBV4-2	TRBJ2-1	many	TGTGCCAGCAGCCAAGATTGGTCTAGCTCCGACAATGAGCAGTTCTTC	CASSQDWSSSDNEQFF
-	TRBV25-1	TRBJ1-2	-	TGTGCCAGCAGCCAATTTGAGGGAACCGGCTACACCTTC	CASSQFEGTGYTF
TRBD1	TRBV27	TRBJ2-1	-	TGTGCCAGCAGTTCTATACCCGGGACAGGGGGCAAGAATGAGCAGTTCTTC	CASSSIPGTGGKNEQFF
TRBD2	TRBV7-2	TRBJ2-1	few	TGTGCCAGCAGCTTAGGTAGCGGGGGGGCCGTTGAGCAGTTCTTC	CASSLGSGGAVEQFF
-	TRBV5-1	TRBJ1-1	-	TGCGCCAGCAGCTTGGCGCAAGCCAGGGTGGACACTGAAGCTTTCTTT	CASSLAQARVDTEAFF
TRBD1	TRBV7-2	TRBJ1-6	-	TGTGCCAGCAGCCCGAGGGACCGGGACAGGGTGCGATATTCACCCCTCCACTTT	CASSPRDRDRVRYSPLHF
TRBD1	TRBV29-1	TRBJ2-7	few	TGCAGCGTCAGGGGGACAGTTTCGTACGAGCAGTACTTC	CSVRGTVSYEQYF
-	TRBV7-9	TRBJ1-2	-	TGTGCCAGCAGCTCTCTTGACGAAGGACCGTATAACTATGGCTACACCTTC	CASSSLDEGPYNYGYTF
TRBD1	TRBV15	TRBJ2-6	-	TGTGCCACCAGCAGACCGGGACAGGGGGCTGGGGCCAACGTCCGGACTTTC	CATSRPGQGAGANVRTF
TRBD2	TRBV6-6	TRBJ2-1	-	TGTGCCAGCAGGGACCACACTAGCGGGGGATACCATGAGCAGTTCTTC	CASRDHTSGGYHEQFF
-	TRBV15	TRBJ2-7	few	TGTGCCACCAGTTTTACAGGGTCTAACTACGAGCAGTACTTC	CATSFTGSNYEQYF
TRBD1	TRBV20-1	TRBJ1-5	-	TGCAGTGCTACTATGACAGGGGAGGTCGATCAGCCCCAGCATTTT	CSATMTGEVDQPQHF
-	TRBV12-3/TRBV12-4	TRBJ2-7	-	TGTGCCAGCAGCTTAGGAGCAGGGTACTACGAGCAGTACTTC	CASSLGAGYYEQYF
-	TRBV20-1	TRBJ2-1	few	TGCAGTGCTACCACAGGGCACTACAATGAGCAGTTCTTC	CSATTGHYNEQFF